The 11 T cell receptor beta chains presented below share a single source sample, sequenced in a study of shared clonotypes between healthy human individuals. Sequencing was performed with immunoSEQ multiplex PCR; in TCRdb, only in-frame clones are kept and a portion is missing. The repertoire includes 230,000 or so clones, about 65% of them detected once, and 11% sits in the top ten. Material for sequencing was memory CD4+ T cells sorted from blood. As to subset: CD45RA-negative fraction. These receptors originate from a man in his thirties or forties in good health.

V gene TRBV4-1 combines with J gene TRBJ2-7, with D possibly being TRBD2 (6 bases). The V end was cut by 0 bases, the J end by 2 bases, with 11 bases between. The CDR3 spans 15 residues. The germline gives CDR1 MGHRA, CDR2 YSYEKL. CDR3 nucleotides: TGCGCCAGCAGCCAAGATGAGGACTATGCCTACGAGCAGTACTTC. It specifies CASSQDEDYAYEQYF.

Only a few counts were recorded for this clone. The chain is built from TRBV5-5 and TRBJ2-2; D uncertain. Germline V gene sequence: CDR1 SGHKS, CDR2 YYEKEE (reference sequence). The CDR3 is 14 residues long. Between the trimmed V and J ends, which lost 1 base and 1 base, there was a span of 5 bases. The CDR3 is CASSLYGNTGELFF. For the CDR3, the DNA is TGTGCCAGCAGCTTGTACGGGAACACCGGGGAGCTGTTTTTT.

The rearrangement joins TRBV7-9 to TRBJ1-1; D gene ambiguous. Germline V gene lookup returns CDR1 SEHNR and CDR2 FQNEAQ (reference sequence). V was cut by 6 bases and J by 1 base, with 12 bases left in between. The CDR3 totals 14 residues. Written as DNA, the CDR3 is TGTGCCAGCAGTTTTGACGGGGAGAACACTGAAGCTTTCTTT. Residues: CASSFDGENTEAFF.

V and J are TRBV19 and TRBJ2-3; the match to TRBD2 covers 11 bases. The CDR3 spans 16 residues. In germline, CDR1 is LNHDA, CDR2 SQIVND (reference sequence). J was trimmed by 5 bases and V by 5 bases; bases with no gene match: 9. Here the CDR3 reads CASSWNSGRAEDTQYF. The CDR3, as DNA: TGTGCCAGTAGTTGGAATAGCGGGAGGGCCGAAGATACGCAGTATTTT.

This chain links TRBV27 with TRBJ2-5; 8 bases are shared with TRBD2. This CDR3 has 14 residues. V lost 6 bases to trimming and J lost 4 bases; unmatched junction nucleotides: 7. Germline CDR1 reads MNHEY; CDR2 reads SMNVEV (reference sequence). The CDR3 region has the DNA TGTGCCAGCAGGCGGGGACTAGGTCTAGAGACCCAGTACTTC. This gives the protein CASRRGLGLETQYF.

The rearrangement uses TRBV2 and TRBJ2-1; 8 bases match TRBD2. There are 15 residues in the CDR3. The V gene's germline CDR1 is SNHLY and CDR2 FYNNEI. The V and J ends lost 7 bases and 8 bases, in that order; junction bases with no gene match: 13. The CDR3 loop reads CASTPGGDSWDEQFF. In nucleotides, the CDR3 is TGTGCCAGCACTCCCGGGGGGGATAGTTGGGATGAGCAGTTCTTC. Complete variable domain (other parts from reference TRBV2 and TRBJ2-1): EPEVTQTPSHQVTQMGQEVILRCVPISNHLYFYWYRQILGQKVEFLVSFYNNEISEKSEIFDDQFSVERPDGSNFTLKIRSTKLEDSAMYFCASTPGGDSWDEQFFGPGTRLTVL.

V is TRBV14 and J is TRBJ2-7; D ambiguous. Germline lookup yields CDR1 SGHDN and CDR2 FVKESK. The ends were cut back, 4 bases at V and 0 bases at J, with 13 bases in the middle. The CDR3 contains 15 residues. The CDR3 reads CASSRGRQSSYEQYF. The CDR3 DNA follows: TGTGCCAGCAGCCGTGGGCGCCAGAGCTCCTACGAGCAGTACTTC.

The CDR3 spells CASSLSPSVVPYGYTF. DNA for the CDR3: TGTGCCAGCAGCTTATCGCCTTCAGTAGTCCCATATGGCTACACCTTC. This chain connects TRBV7-2 to TRBJ1-2; D remains unclear. This CDR3 is built from 16 residues. Trimming stripped 2 bases from V and 5 bases from J, with 18 bases between. Germline CDR1 is SGHTA and CDR2 is FQGNSA. The full variable domain, in which reference TRBV7-2 and TRBJ1-2 provide the parts outside the CDR3, is GAGVSQSPSNKVTEKGKDVELRCDPISGHTALYWYRQSLGQGLEFLIYFQGNSAPDKSGLPSDRFSAERTGGSVSTLTIQRTQQEDSAVYLCASSLSPSVVPYGYTFGSGTRLTVV.

CDR3 DNA: TGTGCCAGCAGCCCCATCCTGGGGGTTCTGAAGACCCAGTACTTC. Translation gives CASSPILGVLKTQYF. The chain employs TRBV7-9 and TRBJ2-5, with D perhaps matching TRBD1 or TRBD2 (5 bases each). The CDR3 runs 15 residues. With 5 bases removed from V and 6 bases from J, the gap between germline ends came to 19 bases. CDR1 and CDR2 (germline): SEHNR, FQNEAQ (reference sequence).

This clone is a singleton in its sample. V gene TRBV10-3 combines with J gene TRBJ2-7; D may be TRBD1 (6 bases). The CDR3 covers 14 residues. Per germline, CDR1 ENHRY and CDR2 SYGVKD. With 0 bases removed from V and 3 bases from J, the gap between germline ends came to 9 bases. The DNA of the CDR3 is TGTGCCATCAGTGAGTCGGGCAGGGGCTACGAGCAGTACTTC. Translated, it gives CAISESGRGYEQYF.

The V call is TRBV5-4, the J call TRBJ2-2; D unclear. V lost 0 bases and J 4 bases, leaving 7 bases between the germline ends. Per the germline V gene, CDR1 is SGHNT and CDR2 is YYREEE (reference sequence). The CDR3 covers 14 residues. CDR3 DNA sequence: TGTGCCAGCAGCTTGGGCCTCAGCACCGGGGAGCTGTTTTTT. Amino acids: CASSLGLSTGELFF.